The T cell receptor (beta chain) described here comes from a study of CD8 T cells in ankylosing spondylitis. Findings of the study overall: A TCR beta motif of 7 to 9 highly homologous variants seemed to mark ankylosing spondylitis blood.

CDR1 and CDR2 (germline): KGHDR, SFDVKD. This CDR3 has 15 amino acids. V lost 3 bases, J lost 5 bases, and 14 bases lay in between. A single record per CDR3 protein comes from TCRdb applying MiXCR to the 5' RACE reads. The profile covers 670,000 or so distinct CDR3 sequences, with over 15% appearing a single time and around 20% taken by the ten largest. Concerning this clonotype itself: What it binds is not known.

The material sequenced was blood, either unsorted or a sorted T cell fraction (not recorded which). This clonotype was obtained from a male donor with ankylosing spondylitis. The J gene is TRBJ2-3, the V gene TRBV24-1; the D gene is possibly TRBD2 (6 bases). The CDR3: CATSDPGQGLDTQYF. The CDR3 nucleotides read TGTGCCACCAGTGATCCGGGCCAGGGACTAGATACGCAGTATTTT.